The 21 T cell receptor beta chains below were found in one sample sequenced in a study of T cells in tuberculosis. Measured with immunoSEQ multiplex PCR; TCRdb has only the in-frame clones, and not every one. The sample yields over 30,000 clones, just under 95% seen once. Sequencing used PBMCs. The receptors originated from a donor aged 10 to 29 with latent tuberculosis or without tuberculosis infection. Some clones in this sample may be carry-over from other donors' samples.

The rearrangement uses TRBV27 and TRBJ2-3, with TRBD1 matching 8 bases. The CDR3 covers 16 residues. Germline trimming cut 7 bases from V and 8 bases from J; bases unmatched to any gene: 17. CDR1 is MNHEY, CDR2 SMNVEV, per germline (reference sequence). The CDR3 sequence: CASTSLGAGDRGTQYF. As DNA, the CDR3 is TGTGCCAGCACCTCTTTAGGAGCGGGTGACAGGGGTACGCAGTATTTT.

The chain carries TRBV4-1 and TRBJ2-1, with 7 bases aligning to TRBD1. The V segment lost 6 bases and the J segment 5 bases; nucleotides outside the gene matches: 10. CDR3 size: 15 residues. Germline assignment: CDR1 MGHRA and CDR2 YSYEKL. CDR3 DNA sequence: TGCGCCAGCAGTAAAGGGACAGCCCTCGACAATGAGCAGTTCTTC. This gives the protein CASSKGTALDNEQFF.

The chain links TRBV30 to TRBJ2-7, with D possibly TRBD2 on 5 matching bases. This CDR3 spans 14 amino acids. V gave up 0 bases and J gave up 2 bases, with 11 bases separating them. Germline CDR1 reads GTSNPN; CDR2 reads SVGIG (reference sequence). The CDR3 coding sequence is TGTGCCTGGAGTGTACCGGAGGAGACCTACGAGCAGTACTTC. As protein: CAWSVPEETYEQYF.

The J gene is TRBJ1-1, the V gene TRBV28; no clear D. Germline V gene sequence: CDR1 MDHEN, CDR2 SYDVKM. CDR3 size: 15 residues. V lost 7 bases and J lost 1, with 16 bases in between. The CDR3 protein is CASTTSPRGNTEAFF. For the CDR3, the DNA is TGTGCCAGCACTACATCGCCCCGGGGGAACACTGAAGCTTTCTTT.

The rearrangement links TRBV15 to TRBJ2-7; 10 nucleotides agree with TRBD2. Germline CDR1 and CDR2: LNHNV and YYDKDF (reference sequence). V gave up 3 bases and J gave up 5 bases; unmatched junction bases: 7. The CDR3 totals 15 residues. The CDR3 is CATSSPSGGFDEQYF. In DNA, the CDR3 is TGTGCCACCAGCAGCCCTAGCGGGGGATTCGACGAGCAGTACTTC. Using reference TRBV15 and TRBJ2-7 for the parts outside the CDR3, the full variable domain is DAMVIQNPRYQVTQFGKPVTLSCSQTLNHNVMYWYQQKSSQAPKLLFHYYDKDFNNEADTPDNFQSRRPNTSFCFLDIRSPGLGDTAMYLCATSSPSGGFDEQYFGPGTRLTVT.

The CDR3 reads CASGSLPDTYEQYF. CDR3 bases: TGTGCCAGCGGGTCCCTACCTGACACCTACGAGCAGTACTTC. This chain connects TRBV27 to TRBJ2-7; D is uncertain. Trimming removed 8 bases from V and 2 bases from J, with 16 bases in between. The length of the CDR3 is 14 residues. Germline assignment: CDR1 MNHEY and CDR2 SMNVEV (reference sequence).

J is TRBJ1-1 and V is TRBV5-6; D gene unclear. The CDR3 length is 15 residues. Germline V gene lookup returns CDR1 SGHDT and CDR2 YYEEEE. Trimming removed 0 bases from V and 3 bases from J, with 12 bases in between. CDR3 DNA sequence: TGTGCCAGCAGCTTGGGTAGGCCCGGGGACACTGAAGCTTTCTTT. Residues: CASSLGRPGDTEAFF.

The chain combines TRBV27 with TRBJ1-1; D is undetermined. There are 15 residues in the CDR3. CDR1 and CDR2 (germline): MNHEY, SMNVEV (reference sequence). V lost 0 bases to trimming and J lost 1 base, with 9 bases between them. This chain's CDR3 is CASSLSRVSNTEAFF. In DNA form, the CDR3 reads TGTGCCAGCAGTTTATCGAGGGTGTCGAACACTGAAGCTTTCTTT.

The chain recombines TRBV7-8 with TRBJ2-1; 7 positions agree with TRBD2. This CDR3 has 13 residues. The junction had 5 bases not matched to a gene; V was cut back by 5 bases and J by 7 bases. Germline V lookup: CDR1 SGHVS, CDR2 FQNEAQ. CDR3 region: CASSPPLANEQFF. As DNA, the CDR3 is TGTGCCAGCAGCCCTCCACTAGCGAATGAGCAGTTCTTC.

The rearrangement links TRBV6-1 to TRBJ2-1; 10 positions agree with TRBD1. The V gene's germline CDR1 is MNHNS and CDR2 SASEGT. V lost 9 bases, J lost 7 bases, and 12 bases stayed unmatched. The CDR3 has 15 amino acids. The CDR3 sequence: CASSGWGQGWNEQFF. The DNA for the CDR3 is TGTGCCAGTTCCGGCTGGGGACAGGGGTGGAATGAGCAGTTCTTC.

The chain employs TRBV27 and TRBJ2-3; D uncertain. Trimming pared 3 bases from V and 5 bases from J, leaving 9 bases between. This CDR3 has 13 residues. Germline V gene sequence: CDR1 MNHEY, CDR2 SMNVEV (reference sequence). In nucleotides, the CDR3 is TGTGCCAGCAGTTTTTCCCCGGTAGATACGCAGTATTTT. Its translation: CASSFSPVDTQYF.

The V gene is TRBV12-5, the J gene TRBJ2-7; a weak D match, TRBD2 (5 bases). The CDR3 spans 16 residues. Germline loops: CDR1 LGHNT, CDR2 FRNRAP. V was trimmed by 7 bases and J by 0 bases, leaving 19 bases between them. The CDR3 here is CASASRGQSGSYEQYF. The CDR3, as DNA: TGTGCTAGTGCCTCCCGAGGTCAAAGCGGCTCCTACGAGCAGTACTTC.

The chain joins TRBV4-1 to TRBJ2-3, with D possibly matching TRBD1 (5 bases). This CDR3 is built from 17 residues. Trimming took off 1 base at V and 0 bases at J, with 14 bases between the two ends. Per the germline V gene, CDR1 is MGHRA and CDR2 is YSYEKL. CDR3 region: CASSQGPGRTSTDTQYF. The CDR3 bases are TGCGCCAGCAGCCAAGGGCCAGGGCGTACTAGCACAGATACGCAGTATTTT.

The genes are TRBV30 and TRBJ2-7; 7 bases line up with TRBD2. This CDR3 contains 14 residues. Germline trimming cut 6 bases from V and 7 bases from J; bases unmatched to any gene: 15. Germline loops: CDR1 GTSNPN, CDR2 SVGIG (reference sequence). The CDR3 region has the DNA TGTGCCTGCCATTATGCGGGAGTCGCGGGAGAGCAGTACTTC. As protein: CACHYAGVAGEQYF.

The CDR3 spells CATVSGTGDEQYF. The CDR3 DNA reads TGTGCCACCGTATCCGGGACAGGGGACGAGCAGTACTTC. The chain combines TRBV2 with TRBJ2-7; 10 bases map to TRBD1. There are 13 residues in the CDR3. Unmatched junction bases numbered 8, after V lost 10 bases and J lost 5 bases. The germline gives CDR1 SNHLY, CDR2 FYNNEI.

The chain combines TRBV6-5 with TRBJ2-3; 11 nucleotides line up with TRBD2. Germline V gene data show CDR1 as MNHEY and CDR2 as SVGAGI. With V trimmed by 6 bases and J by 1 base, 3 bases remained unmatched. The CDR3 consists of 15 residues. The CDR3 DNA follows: TGTGCCAGCAGACTAGCGGGGGCTGGCACAGATACGCAGTATTTT. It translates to CASRLAGAGTDTQYF.

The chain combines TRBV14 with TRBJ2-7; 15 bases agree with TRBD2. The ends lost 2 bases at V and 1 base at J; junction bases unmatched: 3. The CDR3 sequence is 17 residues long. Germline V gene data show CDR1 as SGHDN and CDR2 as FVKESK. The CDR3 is CASSQQGLAGGSYEQYF. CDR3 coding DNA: TGTGCCAGCAGCCAACAGGGACTAGCGGGAGGATCCTACGAGCAGTACTTC.

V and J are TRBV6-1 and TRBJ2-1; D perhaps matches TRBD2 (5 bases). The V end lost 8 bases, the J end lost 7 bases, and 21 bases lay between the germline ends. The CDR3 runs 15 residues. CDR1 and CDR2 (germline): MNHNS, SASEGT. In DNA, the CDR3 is TGTGCCAGCTTAAACAAGCGGACGAGAGGAAATGAGCAGTTCTTC. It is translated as CASLNKRTRGNEQFF.

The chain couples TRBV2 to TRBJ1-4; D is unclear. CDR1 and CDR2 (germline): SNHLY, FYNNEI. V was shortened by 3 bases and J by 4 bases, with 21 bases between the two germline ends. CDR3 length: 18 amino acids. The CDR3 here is CASSESADNSADNEKLFF. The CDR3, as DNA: TGTGCCAGCAGTGAGTCGGCGGATAACTCCGCTGATAATGAAAAACTGTTTTTT.

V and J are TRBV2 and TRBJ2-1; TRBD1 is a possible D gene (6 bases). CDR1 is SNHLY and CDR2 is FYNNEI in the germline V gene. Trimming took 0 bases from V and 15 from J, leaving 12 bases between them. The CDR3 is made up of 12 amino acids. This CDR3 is CASSEALQGRFF. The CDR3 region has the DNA TGTGCCAGCAGTGAAGCTCTCCAGGGGAGGTTCTTC.

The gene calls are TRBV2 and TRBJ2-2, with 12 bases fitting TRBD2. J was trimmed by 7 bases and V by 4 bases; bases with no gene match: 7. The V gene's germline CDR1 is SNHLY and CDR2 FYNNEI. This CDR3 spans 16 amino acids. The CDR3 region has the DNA TGTGCCAGCAGTGTCCTAGCGGGGGGGATGAACGGGGAGCTGTTTTTT. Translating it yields CASSVLAGGMNGELFF.